The entry below gives a single T cell receptor (beta chain) sequence along with its context. Losses at the gene ends were 3 bases for V and 3 bases for J; bases not matched to a gene: 5. This CDR3 spans 14 amino acids. CDR1 and CDR2 (germline): SGHDT, YYEEEE. This entry is derived from a study of blood T cell repertoires in COVID-19. The overall study: The analysed material was cDNA or gDNA that came from T cells, B-cell-depleted T cells, or PBMCs.

Method: immunoSEQ multiplex PCR; TCRdb's copy keeps in-frame clones and lacks some. The sample carries approximately 100,000 clones, around 80% recorded once. The origin of this receptor is an older woman with acute or convalescent COVID-19. The sample was peripheral blood. The rearrangement links TRBV5-6 to TRBJ1-2, with TRBD1 matching 7 bases. The CDR3 loop is CASSSRTGYYGYTF. CDR3 DNA: TGTGCCAGCAGCTCTAGGACAGGATACTATGGCTACACCTTC.